Each of the 32 T cell receptor beta chains below was sequenced from the same sample in a study of blood T cell repertoires in COVID-19. Profiled with immunoSEQ multiplex PCR; TCRdb holds only in-frame clones, not every one. There are about 52,000 clones in the sample; roughly 90% occur only once, and about 16% lies in the top ten. The sequenced material came from peripheral blood. The receptors here all came from a human donor with active COVID-19. The donor label of this sample is uncertain.

The gene calls are TRBV4-3 and TRBJ2-7; the D gene is possibly TRBD1 (6 bases). Trimming removed 4 bases from V and 4 bases from J, with 14 bases in between. The CDR3 is 14 amino acids. Germline V gene sequence: CDR1 LGHNA, CDR2 YSLEER. This CDR3 reads CASSPGTPGYEQYF. In nucleotides, the CDR3 is TGCGCCAGCAGCCCCGGGACACCGGGGTACGAGCAGTACTTC.

The chain has TRBV6-2 or TRBV6-3 and TRBJ1-5, with D possibly matching TRBD1 (6 bases). Germline V gives CDR1 MNHEY, CDR2 SVGEGT. The CDR3 is made up of 15 amino acids. V lost 1 base, J lost 4 bases, and 11 bases lay in between. CDR3: CASSYLGGRNQPQHF. CDR3 sequence (DNA): TGTGCCAGCAGTTACTTGGGGGGGCGGAATCAGCCCCAGCATTTT.

The sample holds one count of this clone. The chain combines TRBV3-1 (or the pseudogene TRBV3-2) with TRBJ2-1; 8 positions agree with TRBD2. The CDR3 spans 17 residues. Unmatched junction bases numbered 7, after V lost 1 base and J lost 2 bases. Germline V gives CDR1 LGHDT, CDR2 YNNKEL (reference sequence). The CDR3 coding sequence is TGTGCCAGCAGCCAAGGCGGCGGGGGGTTTCCCTACAATGAGCAGTTCTTC. This encodes CASSQGGGGFPYNEQFF.

The CDR3 spells CASRGPGSGGSYEQYF. The CDR3 coding sequence is TGTGCCAGCAGGGGTCCGGGGAGCGGGGGATCCTACGAGCAGTACTTC. This chain links TRBV2 with TRBJ2-7, with 8 bases that match TRBD2. CDR3 size: 16 residues. The germline V gene encodes CDR1 SNHLY and CDR2 FYNNEI. The V segment lost 6 bases and the J segment 1 base; nucleotides outside the gene matches: 11.

This rearrangement joins TRBV3-1 (or the pseudogene TRBV3-2) to TRBJ2-3; D is possibly TRBD2 (6 bases). Per germline, CDR1 LGHDT and CDR2 YNNKEL (reference sequence). The CDR3 is 18 residues long. Trimming stripped 2 bases from V and 2 bases from J, with 20 bases between. The CDR3 here is CASSQTYRRDWHTDTQYF. The CDR3 region has the DNA TGTGCCAGCAGCCAAACCTACCGTCGGGACTGGCACACAGATACGCAGTATTTT.

V usage is TRBV19 and J usage is TRBJ2-4; maybe TRBD1 (7 bases). V was clipped by 3 bases and J by 1 base, with 22 bases between them. CDR1 LNHDA and CDR2 SQIVND come from the germline V gene (reference sequence). There are 19 residues in the CDR3. The CDR3 DNA reads TGTGCCAGTAGTATCGATGCTACTGCGGGACAGTTGGCCAAAAACATTCAGTACTTC. Protein sequence: CASSIDATAGQLAKNIQYF.

The chain has TRBV6-2 or TRBV6-3 and TRBJ2-3, with 7 bases that match TRBD1. V shed 3 bases, J shed 2 bases, and the junction held 2 bases outside the gene matches. The CDR3 contains 14 residues. Germline values: CDR1 MNHEY, CDR2 SVGEGT. Here the CDR3 DNA reads TGTGCCAGCAGTTATGGGACAGACACAGATACGCAGTATTTT. Amino acid sequence: CASSYGTDTDTQYF.

This clone was recorded only once. The chain carries TRBV5-8 and TRBJ1-1; maybe TRBD1 (6 bases). Per germline, CDR1 SGHTS and CDR2 YDEGEE. V lost 3 bases to trimming and J lost 0 bases, with 15 bases between them. The CDR3 consists of 16 residues. The DNA for the CDR3 is TGTGCCAGCAGCTCAACAGGGCGGCGGGTGAACACTGAAGCTTTCTTT. Its protein product is CASSSTGRRVNTEAFF.

This chain joins TRBV7-2 and TRBJ1-2; the D gene is possibly TRBD1 (5 bases). Per germline, CDR1 SGHTA and CDR2 FQGNSA. This CDR3 region has 15 residues. V lost 1 base and J lost 2, with 11 bases in between. CDR3 bases: TGTGCCAGCAGCTTAGACAGGCACAGGAACTATGGCTACACCTTC. It specifies CASSLDRHRNYGYTF.

This chain joins TRBV2 and TRBJ2-7; the match to TRBD1 covers 9 bases. Germline V gives CDR1 SNHLY, CDR2 FYNNEI. The V segment lost 8 bases and the J segment 4 bases; nucleotides outside the gene matches: 3. The CDR3 contains 12 residues. CDR3 sequence (DNA): TGTGCCAGCTATGGGACAGGGTACGAGCAGTACTTC. This codes for CASYGTGYEQYF.

The chain has TRBV18 and TRBJ1-3, with 8 bases lining up with TRBD1. Trimming removed 0 bases from V and 4 bases from J; junction bases left unmatched: 5. The CDR3 is 16 residues long. Germline V gene data show CDR1 as KGHSH and CDR2 as LQKENI. Here the CDR3 DNA reads TGTGCCAGCTCACCACCTCAGGGGGCGCAGGGAAACACCATATATTTT. It is translated as CASSPPQGAQGNTIYF. The whole variable domain, filled in from reference TRBV18 and TRBJ1-3, reads NAGVMQNPRHLVRRRGQEARLRCSPMKGHSHVYWYRQLPEEGLKFMVYLQKENIIDESGMPKERFSAEFPKEGPSILRIQQVVRGDSAAYFCASSPPQGAQGNTIYFGEGSWLTVV.

The V and J genes are TRBV4-3 and TRBJ2-1; 7 nucleotides agree with TRBD1. Germline values: CDR1 LGHNA, CDR2 YSLEER. The CDR3 totals 16 residues. V was clipped by 3 bases and J by 6 bases; unmatched bases: 11. The CDR3 DNA reads as TGCGCCAGCAGCCAGGATCAGGGGGTCCGAAGCAATGAGCAGTTCTTC. Its protein is CASSQDQGVRSNEQFF.

The sample holds one count of this clone. Germline and junction disagree at one end, which may indicate a read error. The genes are TRBV7-7 and TRBJ2-5; D might be TRBD2 (6 bases). This CDR3 comprises 17 residues. Germline V gene data show CDR1 as SSHAT and CDR2 as FNYEAQ (reference sequence). CDR3 DNA sequence: TGTGCTAGCAGCTTAGCCAGGGACTTACGGTACCAAGAGACCCAGTACTTC. Protein sequence: CASSLARDLRYQETQYF. Full variable domain (remainder filled in from reference TRBV7-7 and TRBJ2-5): GAGVSQSPRYKVTKRGQDVTLRCDPISSHATLYWYQQALGQGPEFLTYFNYEAQPDKSGLPSDRFSAERPEGSISTLTIQRTEQRDSAMYRCASSLARDLRYQETQYFGPGTRLLVL.

The chain recombines TRBV6-5 with TRBJ2-3; 7 nucleotides agree with TRBD2. Germline assignment: CDR1 MNHEY and CDR2 SVGAGI. The CDR3 length is 12 residues. V lost 10 bases, J lost 4 bases, and 5 bases stayed unmatched. CDR3 region: CATEGGADTQYF. The CDR3 region has the DNA TGTGCCACCGAGGGAGGGGCAGATACGCAGTATTTT.

The rearrangement links TRBV5-4 to TRBJ2-2; no firm D call. The CDR3 covers 13 residues. The germline V gene has CDR1 SGHNT and CDR2 YYREEE (reference sequence). Trimming pared 4 bases from V and 4 bases from J, leaving 8 bases between. The DNA of the CDR3 is TGTGCCAGCAGCCACCCACTCACCGGGGAGCTGTTTTTT. This translates into CASSHPLTGELFF.

This chain connects TRBV27 to TRBJ1-5; perhaps TRBD1 as D (5 bases). Looked up from germline, CDR1 is MNHEY and CDR2 is SMNVEV (reference sequence). V lost 3 bases and J 7 bases, leaving 13 bases between the germline ends. This CDR3 comprises 14 residues. CDR3 residues: CASSLQGGIQPQHF. The DNA of the CDR3 is TGTGCCAGCAGTTTGCAGGGAGGCATACAGCCCCAGCATTTT.

The chain carries TRBV5-4 and TRBJ2-1; 8 bases align to TRBD2. CDR1 and CDR2 (germline): SGHNT, YYREEE (reference sequence). V was clipped by 0 bases and J by 9 bases; unmatched bases: 5. The CDR3 is 14 amino acids. The CDR3 DNA is TGTGCCAGCAGCTTGGCGGGGGGGCCCTTTGAGCAGTTCTTC. Translation: CASSLAGGPFEQFF.

The chain combines TRBV19 with TRBJ2-1; D call uncertain. The V gene's germline CDR1 is LNHDA and CDR2 SQIVND (reference sequence). The CDR3 sequence is 15 residues long. Trimming shortened V by 3 bases and J by 7 bases, and 16 bases separated the two germline ends. CDR3 residues: CASSMARNRVNEQFF. The CDR3, as DNA: TGTGCCAGTAGTATGGCCCGTAACCGGGTGAATGAGCAGTTCTTC.

The chain joins TRBV6-5 to TRBJ1-1; possible D gene TRBD1, 6 bases. This CDR3 has 12 amino acids. From germline, CDR1 is MNHEY and CDR2 SVGAGI. Trimming removed 6 bases from V and 12 bases from J, with 17 bases in between. The CDR3 spells CASRPSGARPFF. The CDR3 DNA follows: TGTGCCAGCAGGCCCTCAGGGGCCCGGCCTTTCTTT.

This clone was counted a single time. The genes are TRBV19 and TRBJ1-1; TRBD1 matches 7 bases. Trimming cost V 5 bases and J 4 bases; bases outside gene matches: 10. This CDR3 region has 15 residues. In germline, CDR1 is LNHDA, CDR2 SQIVND (reference sequence). As DNA, the CDR3 is TGTGCCAGTAGTGCCACGACAGGGTACGGCACTGAAGCTTTCTTT. Amino acids: CASSATTGYGTEAFF.

The CDR3 is CASRAGETQYF. CDR3 bases: TGTGCCAGCAGGGCAGGGGAGACCCAGTACTTC. V and J are TRBV12-3 or TRBV12-4 and TRBJ2-5, with D perhaps TRBD1 (5 bases). This CDR3 region has 11 residues. V was pared by 6 bases and J by 5 bases, with 7 bases between.

The rearrangement links TRBV3-1 (or the pseudogene TRBV3-2) to TRBJ2-5; 8 bases align to TRBD1. Germline values: CDR1 LGHDT, CDR2 YNNKEL (reference sequence). Trimming took 0 bases from V and 2 from J; bases not matched to a gene: 8. This CDR3 spans 17 amino acids. In DNA form, the CDR3 reads TGTGCCAGCAGCCAAGAGAACAGGGGGGCGGGGCAAGAGACCCAGTACTTC. This codes for CASSQENRGAGQETQYF.

This chain uses TRBV19 with TRBJ2-7; TRBD1 is a possible D gene (7 bases). V was pared by 5 bases and J by 0 bases, with 23 bases between. The germline V gene has CDR1 LNHDA and CDR2 SQIVND (reference sequence). The length of the CDR3 is 18 residues. This CDR3 is CASSLRSGGTASSYEQYF. Written as DNA, the CDR3 is TGTGCCAGTAGTTTACGTTCCGGAGGGACAGCGAGCTCCTACGAGCAGTACTTC.

This clone turned up a few times. V is TRBV6-4 and J is TRBJ1-2; 8 bases align to TRBD1. Per germline, CDR1 MRHNA and CDR2 SNTAGT. The CDR3 runs 16 residues. V lost 3 bases, J lost 1 base, and 7 bases stayed unmatched. The CDR3 sequence is CASSELQGEGNYGYTF. The CDR3 DNA follows: TGTGCCAGCAGTGAGCTACAGGGGGAGGGTAACTATGGCTACACCTTC.

This chain joins TRBV13 and TRBJ1-2, with 7 bases that match TRBD1. Germline lookup yields CDR1 PRHDT and CDR2 FYEKMQ (reference sequence). The CDR3 extends over 14 amino acids. After removal of 5 bases from V and 4 bases from J, the junction contained 7 bases not matched to a gene. In nucleotides, the CDR3 is TGTGCCAGCAGCGACGCACAGGGGATCTATGGCTACACCTTC. Translating gives CASSDAQGIYGYTF.

This clone is medium-sized. The chain recombines TRBV2 with TRBJ1-6, with 7 bases that match TRBD1. V shed 5 bases and J 9 bases; nucleotides not matched to a gene: 7. Per the germline V gene, CDR1 is SNHLY and CDR2 is FYNNEI. The CDR3 length is 14 residues. CDR3 sequence: CASSPQGFSSPLHF. CDR3 in DNA: TGTGCCAGCAGTCCACAGGGGTTTAGTTCACCCCTCCACTTT.

V gene TRBV4-1 combines with J gene TRBJ2-5; 8 nucleotides agree with TRBD2. The CDR3 spans 17 residues. V lost 0 bases and J lost 2; bases outside the gene matches: 8. Germline V gene lookup returns CDR1 MGHRA and CDR2 YSYEKL. This CDR3 reads CASSQDQLAGRQETQYF. For the CDR3, the DNA is TGCGCCAGCAGCCAAGATCAATTAGCGGGGCGACAAGAGACCCAGTACTTC.

The table lists this clone with a few counts. This chain's CDR3 is CASSQDRVSGNTIYF. DNA for the CDR3: TGTGCCAGCAGCCAAGATCGTGTTTCTGGAAACACCATATATTTT. J is TRBJ1-3 and V is TRBV3-1 (or the pseudogene TRBV3-2), with unresolved D. V lost 0 bases and J lost 1, with 7 bases in between. The CDR3 extends over 15 amino acids. Germline V gives CDR1 LGHDT, CDR2 YNNKEL (reference sequence).

This chain joins TRBV6-6 and TRBJ1-6; D is unclear. V lost 2 bases and J lost 2, with 10 bases in between. From germline, CDR1 is MNHNY and CDR2 SVGAGI (reference sequence). This CDR3 has 16 residues. The CDR3 sequence: CASSYDGETYNSPLHF. The CDR3 bases are TGTGCCAGCAGTTACGATGGGGAGACCTATAATTCACCCCTCCACTTT.

J is TRBJ1-1 and V is TRBV7-6, with D hard to call. Per germline, CDR1 SGHVS and CDR2 FNYEAQ. CDR3 size: 16 residues. Trimming took off 2 bases at V and 3 bases at J, with 16 bases between the two ends. The CDR3 reads CASSLIPEGPYTEAFF. The CDR3 bases are TGTGCCAGCAGCTTAATCCCGGAGGGCCCTTACACTGAAGCTTTCTTT.

This clone was seen a handful of times. The chain employs TRBV7-8 and TRBJ2-1, with 7 bases aligning to TRBD2. Germline V CDR1 and CDR2: SGHVS, FQNEAQ. The CDR3 sequence is 18 residues long. The J segment lost 7 bases and the V segment lost 5 bases, leaving 20 bases of the junction unmatched. As DNA, the CDR3 is TGTGCCAGCAGCAACCCCATCACCGCATCGGGGAGGGTAAATGAGCAGTTCTTC. Its protein product is CASSNPITASGRVNEQFF. Using reference TRBV7-8 and TRBJ2-1 for the parts outside the CDR3, the full variable domain is GAGVSQSPRYKVAKRGQDVALRCDPISGHVSLFWYQQALGQGPEFLTYFQNEAQLDKSGLPSDRFFAERPEGSVSTLKIQRTQQEDSAVYLCASSNPITASGRVNEQFFGPGTRLTVL.

The chain carries TRBV28 and TRBJ1-4, with a possible D match to TRBD1 (5 bases). CDR1 and CDR2 from the germline V gene are MDHEN and SYDVKM. The V end was cut by 7 bases, the J end by 3 bases, with 15 bases between. This CDR3 region has 15 residues. Here the CDR3 DNA reads TGTGCCAGCACTTTCCTGGGGGGTCCTAATGAAAAACTGTTTTTT. This gives the protein CASTFLGGPNEKLFF.